The present T cell receptor (beta chain) was sequenced within a study of cytomegalovirus exposure and HLA in healthy donors. Notes on the study in general: Whilst most TCR sequences proved rare, a subset of public TCRs occurred across many donors. Further analysis, carried out later, found HLA-associated TCR beta chains more clonally expanded than equally common other chains. Earlier findings revealed that most TCR beta V segments proved productive either about 87% or about 30% of the time.

As to this clone: Its matching antigen is unknown.

The PCR contained 60 Vbeta and 13 Jbeta primers. TCRdb's table, derived via immunoSEQ multiplex PCR, lists solely in-frame clones and lacks some. The table has 150,000 or so clones, 60% to 85% seen once. CDR1 is MNHEY, CDR2 SVGAGI, per germline. This CDR3 has 15 residues. J was trimmed by 0 bases and V by 7 bases; bases with no gene match: 4. The clonotype originates from a woman in her 40s in good health and CMV-seronegative. Sequencing was performed on PBMCs. V usage is TRBV6-5 and J usage is TRBJ2-1, with TRBD2 matching over 9 bases. The CDR3 protein is CASTRREGSYNEQFF. CDR3 sequence (DNA): TGTGCCAGCACGCGGCGGGAGGGCTCCTACAATGAGCAGTTCTTC.